Listed here are 6 T cell receptor beta chains from one sample, sequenced in a study of cytomegalovirus exposure and HLA in healthy donors. With 60 Vbeta and 13 Jbeta primers, the PCR was carried out. Profiled with immunoSEQ multiplex PCR; TCRdb holds only in-frame clones, not every one. Of 170,000 or so clones in the sample, roughly 80% are singletons; the top ten hold 0.5% to 0.55%. Sequencing was carried out using PBMCs. These receptor sequences come from a woman between 45 and 65 years old in good health and CMV-seronegative.

This chain links TRBV28 with TRBJ2-4; 14 bases are shared with TRBD2. The V and J ends lost 6 bases and 5 bases, in that order; junction bases with no gene match: 6. This CDR3 spans 16 amino acids. CDR1 MDHEN and CDR2 SYDVKM come from the germline V gene. The CDR3 protein is CASSPGLAGVENIQYF. The CDR3, as DNA: TGTGCCAGCAGCCCGGGACTAGCGGGAGTGGAAAACATTCAGTACTTC.

This clone has only a few counts. Other DNA sequences in this specimen translate into the identical CDR3. The CDR3 region is CASRGTGVAGELFF. For the CDR3, the DNA is TGTGCCAGTAGAGGCACAGGGGTTGCCGGGGAGCTGTTTTTT. The chain recombines TRBV19 with TRBJ2-2, with 7 bases fitting TRBD1. Germline V gene sequence: CDR1 LNHDA, CDR2 SQIVND (reference sequence). This CDR3 has 14 amino acids. The V segment lost 6 bases and the J segment 6 bases; nucleotides outside the gene matches: 7.

The chain uses TRBV5-4 and TRBJ2-1; the D gene is possibly TRBD2 (5 bases). V was pared by 5 bases and J by 6 bases, with 18 bases between. Germline-derived CDR1 and CDR2 are SGHNT and YYREEE (reference sequence). The CDR3 contains 15 residues. CDR3 sequence reads: CASRAGREESNEQFF. CDR3 DNA sequence: TGTGCCAGCAGGGCAGGCCGGGAAGAGAGCAATGAGCAGTTCTTC. Combining the CDR3 with reference TRBV5-4 and TRBJ2-1 gives the whole variable domain ETGVTQSPTHLIKTRGQQVTLRCSSQSGHNTVSWYQQALGQGPQFIFQYYREEENGRGNFPPRFSGLQFPNYSSELNVNALELDDSALYLCASRAGREESNEQFFGPGTRLTVL.

The chain couples TRBV5-6 to TRBJ2-5; 7 bases line up with TRBD1. The CDR3 consists of 15 residues. Germline CDR1 and CDR2: SGHDT and YYEEEE. V lost 0 bases to trimming and J lost 5 bases; unmatched junction nucleotides: 7. This CDR3 reads CASSLDRGQQETQYF. The CDR3 DNA sequence: TGTGCCAGCAGCTTGGACAGGGGTCAACAGGAGACCCAGTACTTC.

The chain employs TRBV19 and TRBJ1-2; D might be TRBD1 (5 bases). CDR3 size: 14 residues. Looked up from germline, CDR1 is LNHDA and CDR2 is SQIVND (reference sequence). Trimming took 5 bases from V and 6 from J, leaving 16 bases between them. The CDR3 reads CASSPRAGLNGYTF. The CDR3 DNA sequence: TGTGCCAGTAGTCCACGGGCAGGGCTTAATGGCTACACCTTC.

The rearrangement joins TRBV7-2 to TRBJ1-2; D ambiguous. Looked up from germline, CDR1 is SGHTA and CDR2 is FQGNSA. This CDR3 has 14 amino acids. The germline V and J ends were trimmed by 3 bases and 4 bases, with 12 bases remaining between them. CDR3 amino acids: CASSFSSFSYGYTF. DNA of the CDR3: TGTGCCAGCAGCTTTTCGTCGTTTTCCTATGGCTACACCTTC.